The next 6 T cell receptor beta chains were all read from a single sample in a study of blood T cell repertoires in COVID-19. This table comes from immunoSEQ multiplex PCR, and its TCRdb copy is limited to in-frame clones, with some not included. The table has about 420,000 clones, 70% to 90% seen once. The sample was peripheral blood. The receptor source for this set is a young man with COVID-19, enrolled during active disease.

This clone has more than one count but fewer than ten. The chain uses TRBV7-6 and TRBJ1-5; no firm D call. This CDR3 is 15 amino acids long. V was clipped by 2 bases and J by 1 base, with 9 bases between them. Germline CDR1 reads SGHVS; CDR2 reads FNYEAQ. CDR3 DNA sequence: TGTGCCAGCAGCTTATATGCGGGGAGCAATCAGCCCCAGCATTTT. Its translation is CASSLYAGSNQPQHF.

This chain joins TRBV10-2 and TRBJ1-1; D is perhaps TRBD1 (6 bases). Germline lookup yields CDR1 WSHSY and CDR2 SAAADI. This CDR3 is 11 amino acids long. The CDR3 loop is CATGEGAEAFF. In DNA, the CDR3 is TGCGCTACCGGGGAGGGGGCTGAAGCTTTCTTT.

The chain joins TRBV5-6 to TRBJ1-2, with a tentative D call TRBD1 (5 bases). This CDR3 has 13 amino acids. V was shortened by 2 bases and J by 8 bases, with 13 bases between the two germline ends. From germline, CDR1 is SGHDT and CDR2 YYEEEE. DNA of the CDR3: TGTGCCAGCAGCTTACGCAGGGCGGGAGGCTACACCTTC. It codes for CASSLRRAGGYTF.

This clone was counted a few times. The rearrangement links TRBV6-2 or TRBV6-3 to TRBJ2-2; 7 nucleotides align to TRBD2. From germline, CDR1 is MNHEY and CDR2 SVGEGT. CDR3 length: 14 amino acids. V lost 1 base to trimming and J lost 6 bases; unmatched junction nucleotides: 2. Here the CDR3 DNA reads TGTGCCAGCAGTTACTATGGGAGGGCCGGGGAGCTGTTTTTT. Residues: CASSYYGRAGELFF.

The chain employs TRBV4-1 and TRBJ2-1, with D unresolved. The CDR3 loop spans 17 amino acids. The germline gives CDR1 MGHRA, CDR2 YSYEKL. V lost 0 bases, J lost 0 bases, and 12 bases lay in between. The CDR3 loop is CASSQDGPVGSYNEQFF. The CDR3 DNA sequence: TGCGCCAGCAGCCAAGATGGTCCGGTCGGCTCCTACAATGAGCAGTTCTTC.

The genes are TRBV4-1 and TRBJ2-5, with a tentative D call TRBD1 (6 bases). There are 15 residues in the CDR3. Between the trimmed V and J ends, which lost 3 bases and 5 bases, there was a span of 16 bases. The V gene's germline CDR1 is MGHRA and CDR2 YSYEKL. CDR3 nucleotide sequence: TGCGCCAGCAGCCACCCCGGGACATCCTCGGAGACCCAGTACTTC. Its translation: CASSHPGTSSETQYF.